This T cell receptor beta chain stems from a study of spatial heterogeneity in lung cancer. Across the study: Detection consistently captured more beta-chain sequences than alpha-chain sequences.

The time point is: sample taken at primary tumor resection. No cells were sorted before sequencing. The whole RNA sequenced was extracted from tumor, nontumor lung or frozen PBMC. This clonotype was seen many times. CDR3 length: 11 residues. Trimming stripped 8 bases from V and 4 bases from J, with 9 bases between. Looked up from germline, CDR1 is SEHNR and CDR2 is FQNEAQ (reference sequence). One entry per CDR3 protein, called by TCRdb with MiXCR from the 5' RACE reads. The data hold tens of thousands of distinct CDR3 sequences, with roughly 8.7% observed a single time. The input for sequencing was PBMCs, taken at surgery. The TCR was taken from a male donor with early-stage non-small cell lung cancer. J is TRBJ2-7 and V is TRBV7-9; D unresolved. For the CDR3, the DNA is TGTGCCAGCCAGGCACAATACGAGCAGTACTTC. This codes for CASQAQYEQYF.